Following are 16 T cell receptor beta chains from one sample sequenced in a study of identical twins. TCRdb reprocessed the 5' RACE reads with MiXCR, giving one entry per CDR3 protein. Of about 570,000 distinct CDR3 sequences listed, 9% to 10% are singletons. These data were also filed under a second study, of yellow fever vaccine responses in identical twins.

The sample comprised PBMCs. These receptors originate from a woman younger than 35 in good health.

The rearrangement uses TRBV7-8 and TRBJ2-1; 13 bases match TRBD2. Germline V gene data show CDR1 as SGHVS and CDR2 as FQNEAQ. Trimming cost V 4 bases and J 1 base; bases outside gene matches: 7. This CDR3 has 18 amino acids. The CDR3, as DNA: TGTGCCAGCAGCTCATCGACTAGCGGGAGGACGTCCTACAATGAGCAGTTCTTC. Amino acid sequence: CASSSSTSGRTSYNEQFF.

This chain connects TRBV30 to TRBJ2-7; 10 bases agree with TRBD2. Germline CDR1 is GTSNPN and CDR2 is SVGIG (reference sequence). The CDR3 length is 15 residues. Unmatched junction bases numbered 5, after V lost 2 bases and J lost 1 base. This chain's CDR3 is CAWSPLAGASYEQYF. DNA for the CDR3: TGTGCCTGGAGTCCCCTAGCGGGAGCATCCTACGAGCAGTACTTC. Complete variable domain (other parts from reference TRBV30 and TRBJ2-7): SQTIHQWPATLVQPVGSPLSLECTVEGTSNPNLYWYRQAAGRGLQLLFYSVGIGQISSEVPQNLSASRPQDRQFILSSKKLLLSDSGFYLCAWSPLAGASYEQYFGPGTRLTVT.

The J gene is TRBJ2-3, the V gene TRBV20-1; no firm D call. V was shortened by 1 base and J by 7 bases, with 6 bases between the two germline ends. The CDR3 extends over 11 amino acids. The germline CDR1 and CDR2 sequences are DFQATT and SNEGSKA (reference sequence). For the CDR3, the DNA is TGCAGTGCTAGAGTGGAGAATACGCAGTATTTT. As protein: CSARVENTQYF.

This clonotype was seen repeatedly, ten times or more. The chain couples TRBV5-1 to TRBJ2-1; TRBD1 matches 8 bases. Germline CDR1 and CDR2: SGHRS and YFSETQ. Unmatched junction bases numbered 10, after V lost 0 bases and J lost 8 bases. This CDR3 spans 16 amino acids. The CDR3 nucleotides are TGCGCCAGCAGCTTGGGAGGGACAGGAGGGGCTTATGAGCAGTTCTTC. It specifies CASSLGGTGGAYEQFF.

This clonotype came up a few times. The V call is TRBV24-1, the J call TRBJ2-3; 10 positions agree with TRBD1. The CDR3 sequence is 17 residues long. Trimming cost V 5 bases and J 1 base; bases outside gene matches: 8. Germline loops: CDR1 KGHDR, CDR2 SFDVKD. CDR3 sequence: CATSGIMGTGGTDTQYF. The CDR3 DNA is TGTGCCACCAGTGGAATCATGGGGACAGGGGGCACAGATACGCAGTATTTT.

This clonotype has ten or more counts. V gene TRBV4-2 combines with J gene TRBJ2-2; no clear D gene. The CDR3 is made up of 16 amino acids. CDR1 is LGHNA and CDR2 is YNFKEQ in the germline V gene. The V end lost 0 bases, the J end lost 5 bases, and 13 bases lay between the germline ends. The CDR3 DNA sequence: TGTGCCAGCAGCCAAGATGGTCGCGGTCGGACCGGGGAGCTGTTTTTT. It translates to CASSQDGRGRTGELFF.

The rearrangement uses TRBV28 and TRBJ1-6; 8 nucleotides agree with TRBD1. The CDR3 is 15 residues long. Per the germline V gene, CDR1 is MDHEN and CDR2 is SYDVKM. The V segment lost 5 bases and the J segment 7 bases; nucleotides outside the gene matches: 7. CDR3 region: CASSPSDRENSPLHF. The CDR3 nucleotides are TGTGCCAGCAGTCCTTCGGACAGGGAAAATTCACCCCTCCACTTT.

This chain connects TRBV19 to TRBJ2-7, with D perhaps TRBD1 (6 bases). This CDR3 has 18 amino acids. Trimming shortened V by 3 bases and J by 0 bases, and 21 bases separated the two germline ends. CDR1 and CDR2 from the germline V gene are LNHDA and SQIVND (reference sequence). The CDR3 loop is CASSITGRGQSSSYEQYF. The CDR3 region has the DNA TGTGCCAGTAGTATCACGGGCAGGGGACAATCGAGCTCCTACGAGCAGTACTTC.

A few counts support this clonotype. The chain couples TRBV29-1 to TRBJ2-3; 7 bases map to TRBD2. The V gene end was trimmed by 8 bases and the J gene end by 2 bases; junction bases not matched to a gene: 4. This CDR3 comprises 12 residues. CDR1 SQVTM and CDR2 ANQGSEA come from the germline V gene. The CDR3 protein is CSCRDYTDTQYF. In DNA, the CDR3 is TGCAGCTGCCGGGACTACACAGATACGCAGTATTTT.

At least ten counts were recorded for this clonotype. The gene calls are TRBV28 and TRBJ2-1, with a weak D call TRBD2 (5 bases). The CDR3 has 17 residues. The V end lost 5 bases, the J end lost 7 bases, and 24 bases lay between the germline ends. Germline V gene lookup returns CDR1 MDHEN and CDR2 SYDVKM. The chain's CDR3 is CASSADPRVFSGNEQFF. DNA for the CDR3: TGTGCCAGCAGTGCAGATCCGAGGGTATTTTCGGGAAATGAGCAGTTCTTC.

This clonotype turned up a few times. The J gene is TRBJ2-3, the V gene TRBV12-3 or TRBV12-4; D possibly corresponds to TRBD2 (6 bases). The V gene lost 6 bases and the J gene lost 9 bases, with 13 bases spanning the gap. This CDR3 contains 12 residues. In nucleotides, the CDR3 is TGTGCCAGCAGCCTTAGCGGTAGGACGCAGTATTTT. Its translation is CASSLSGRTQYF.

This clonotype has at least ten counts. The J gene is TRBJ2-2, the V gene TRBV27, with TRBD1 identical over 8 bases. The CDR3 has 13 amino acids. V was clipped by 7 bases and J by 8 bases; unmatched bases: 6. From germline, CDR1 is MNHEY and CDR2 SMNVEV (reference sequence). Here the CDR3 reads CASTGGASGELFF. Written as DNA, the CDR3 is TGTGCCAGCACAGGGGGCGCTTCGGGGGAGCTGTTTTTT.

The chain combines TRBV5-1 with TRBJ2-3; unclear D gene. The V end lost 7 bases, the J end lost 1 base, and 4 bases lay between the germline ends. The CDR3 totals 11 residues. CDR1 and CDR2 from the germline V gene are SGHRS and YFSETQ. The CDR3 reads CASQRTDTQYF. In DNA form, the CDR3 reads TGCGCCAGCCAACGCACAGATACGCAGTATTTT.

This clonotype was seen only a few times. The chain carries TRBV5-1 and TRBJ1-5; D is perhaps TRBD1 (5 bases). CDR1 SGHRS and CDR2 YFSETQ come from the germline V gene. V dropped 3 bases and J dropped 5 bases, with 12 bases sitting between them. This CDR3 is built from 14 residues. This CDR3 is CASSWGTADQPQHF. As DNA, the CDR3 is TGCGCCAGCAGCTGGGGGACGGCGGATCAGCCCCAGCATTTT.

Ten or more counts support this clonotype. The gene calls are TRBV7-9 and TRBJ2-7, with 7 nucleotides matching TRBD2. The CDR3 is 16 residues long. V shed 5 bases, J shed 0 bases, and the junction held 10 bases outside the gene matches. Germline values: CDR1 SEHNR, CDR2 FQNEAQ (reference sequence). The CDR3 DNA reads as TGTGCCAGCAGCATAGAGGGGAGGGGTACCTCCTACGAGCAGTACTTC. This encodes CASSIEGRGTSYEQYF.

The rearrangement uses TRBV10-3 and TRBJ2-7, with 7 bases identical to TRBD2. The CDR3 runs 15 residues. Looked up from germline, CDR1 is ENHRY and CDR2 is SYGVKD. With V trimmed by 3 bases and J by 4 bases, 9 bases remained unmatched. In nucleotides, the CDR3 is TGTGCCATCAGTGAAAGGAGCTCCGGGAGGTACGAGCAGTACTTC. Its translation: CAISERSSGRYEQYF.